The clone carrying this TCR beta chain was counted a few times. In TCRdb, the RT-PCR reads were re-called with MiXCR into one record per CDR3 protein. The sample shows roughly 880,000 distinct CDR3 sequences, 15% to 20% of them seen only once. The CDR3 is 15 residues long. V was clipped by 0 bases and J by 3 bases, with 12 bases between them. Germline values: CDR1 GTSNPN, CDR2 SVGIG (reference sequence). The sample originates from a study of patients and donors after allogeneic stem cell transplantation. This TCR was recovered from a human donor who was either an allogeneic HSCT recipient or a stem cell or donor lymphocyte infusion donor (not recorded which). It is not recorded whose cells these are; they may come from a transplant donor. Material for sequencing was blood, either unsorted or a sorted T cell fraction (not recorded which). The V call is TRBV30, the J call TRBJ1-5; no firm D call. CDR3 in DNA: TGTGCCTGGAGTGTTCCCCTATGGCACAATCAGCCCCAGCATTTT. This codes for CAWSVPLWHNQPQHF.